Listed here is a single T cell receptor (beta chain). The antigen is not known. The CDR3 extends over 13 amino acids. V dropped 2 bases and J dropped 3 bases, with 6 bases sitting between them. The germline CDR1 and CDR2 sequences are SSHAT and FNYEAQ (reference sequence). The sample originates from a study of shared clonotypes between healthy human individuals. Study in general: Donors had three CD4 naive, three CD4 memory, two CD8 naive and one CD8 memory plate apiece.

The data were produced by immunoSEQ multiplex PCR, yet TCRdb's version contains in-frame clones alone and is incomplete. The sample lists about 680,000 clones, around 72% occurring once. Study results and caveats: Blood was the sole source, and tissue repertoires probably differ. The study found roughly 5% of naive CD4 clonotypes shared across a handful of donors. The expectation was that sequencing depth would affect clonotype sharing among donors.

The source of this sequence is a woman between 25 and 40 years old in good health. The sequenced sample consisted of memory CD4+ T cells sorted from blood. Subset reported: CD45RA-negative fraction. V and J are TRBV7-7 and TRBJ2-3; D not certain. The CDR3 sequence is CASSLSLTDTQYF. CDR3 in DNA: TGTGCCAGCAGCTTATCCCTAACAGATACGCAGTATTTT. Drawing the rest from reference TRBV7-7 and TRBJ2-3, the complete variable domain is GAGVSQSPRYKVTKRGQDVTLRCDPISSHATLYWYQQALGQGPEFLTYFNYEAQPDKSGLPSDRFSAERPEGSISTLTIQRTEQRDSAMYRCASSLSLTDTQYFGPGTRLTVL.